Below, 9 T cell receptor beta chains from the same sample are listed, as sequenced in a study of T cells after yellow fever vaccination. TCRdb re-derived calls from the 5' RACE reads in MiXCR, one entry per CDR3 protein. Of some 670,000 distinct CDR3 sequences in the sample, 9% to 15% were seen once. The sequenced sample was PBMCs, obtained on the day of the yellow fever booster vaccination. All receptors derive from a young man who received the YFV17D yellow fever vaccine.

The J gene is TRBJ1-3, the V gene TRBV5-1; D gene unclear. Germline V gives CDR1 SGHRS, CDR2 YFSETQ. V was pared by 4 bases and J by 7 bases, with 15 bases between. The CDR3 runs 14 residues. CDR3 nucleotide sequence: TGCGCCAGCAGCGCCCTCCGGACGGACAACACCATATATTTT. Translating it yields CASSALRTDNTIYF.

V is TRBV24-1 and J is TRBJ2-1, with D hard to call. Germline CDR1 reads KGHDR; CDR2 reads SFDVKD. The CDR3 loop spans 15 amino acids. V dropped 2 bases and J dropped 10 bases, with 17 bases sitting between them. The CDR3 DNA follows: TGTGCCACCAGTGATTCTGGCCGCTCGCTGGCGGAGCAGTTCTTC. It encodes CATSDSGRSLAEQFF.

This chain joins TRBV14 and TRBJ2-3, with 14 bases matching TRBD2. From germline, CDR1 is SGHDN and CDR2 FVKESK. This CDR3 is built from 16 residues. The V gene end was trimmed by 7 bases and the J gene end by 5 bases; junction bases not matched to a gene: 8. In nucleotides, the CDR3 is TGTGCCAGCACCGGGACTAGCGGGAGCCGAGAAGATACGCAGTATTTT. This gives the protein CASTGTSGSREDTQYF.

There are a few counts of this clonotype. This sequence joins TRBV10-3 and TRBJ2-7; D call uncertain. This CDR3 is built from 12 residues. Germline CDR1 ENHRY, CDR2 SYGVKD. V lost 7 bases and J 5 bases, leaving 12 bases between the germline ends. The CDR3 sequence is CAIKDAADEQYF. The CDR3, as DNA: TGTGCCATCAAAGACGCGGCGGACGAGCAGTACTTC.

This clonotype has more than one count but fewer than ten. The gene calls are TRBV5-1 and TRBJ2-1; perhaps TRBD2 as D (5 bases). The germline CDR1 and CDR2 sequences are SGHRS and YFSETQ. Between the trimmed V and J ends, which lost 0 bases and 3 bases, there was a span of 10 bases. There are 15 residues in the CDR3. The CDR3, as DNA: TGCGCCAGCAGCTTGGTCGGGGATAACTACAATGAGCAGTTCTTC. Amino acids: CASSLVGDNYNEQFF. Supplemented by reference TRBV5-1 and TRBJ2-1, the full variable domain reads KAGVTQTPRYLIKTRGQQVTLSCSPISGHRSVSWYQQTPGQGLQFLFEYFSETQRNKGNFPGRFSGRQFSNSRSEMNVSTLELGDSALYLCASSLVGDNYNEQFFGPGTRLTVL.

This clonotype was recorded at least ten times. The chain employs TRBV7-9 and TRBJ2-3; no clear D gene. CDR3 size: 16 residues. The V and J ends lost 5 bases and 0 bases respectively, with 15 bases between them. Germline loops: CDR1 SEHNR, CDR2 FQNEAQ (reference sequence). The CDR3, as DNA: TGTGCCAGCAGCCCCCTCGGCACTTCTAGCACAGATACGCAGTATTTT. Translation gives CASSPLGTSSTDTQYF.

This clonotype was seen many times. The CDR3 DNA is TGTGCCAGCAGTTACGGTCAGGGGATCGCCTACGAGCAGTACTTC. As protein: CASSYGQGIAYEQYF. The chain has TRBV6-5 and TRBJ2-7; TRBD1 might be the D (6 bases). Germline V gene sequence: CDR1 MNHEY, CDR2 SVGAGI. This CDR3 contains 15 residues. V dropped 2 bases and J dropped 2 bases, with 13 bases sitting between them.

This clonotype appeared a few times. The gene calls are TRBV12-3 or TRBV12-4 and TRBJ1-1, with D possibly matching TRBD1 (6 bases). V was shortened by 8 bases and J by 0 bases, with 16 bases between the two germline ends. The length of the CDR3 is 15 residues. The CDR3 region is CASLDRHAMNTEAFF. The CDR3 region has the DNA TGTGCCAGCCTCGACAGGCATGCCATGAACACTGAAGCTTTCTTT.

The V gene is TRBV6-6, the J gene TRBJ2-7; 8 nucleotides align to TRBD2. The germline V gene encodes CDR1 MNHNY and CDR2 SVGAGI (reference sequence). This CDR3 has 13 residues. The V gene end was trimmed by 7 bases and the J gene end by 6 bases; junction bases not matched to a gene: 8. The CDR3 loop is CASTTSREGEQYF. In DNA form, the CDR3 reads TGTGCCAGCACAACCTCTCGGGAGGGCGAGCAGTACTTC.